Shown below are 31 T cell receptor beta chains from a single sample sequenced in a study of blood T cell repertoires in COVID-19. Profiling relied on immunoSEQ multiplex PCR, and the TCRdb table lists in-frame clones only, not all of them. This sample has some 220,000 clones, with about four fifths found just once. Sequencing used peripheral blood. The receptors originated from a woman in her fifties or sixties with acute or convalescent COVID-19.

The chain couples TRBV5-1 to TRBJ1-3; D is ambiguous. Trimming left V 7 bases short and J 4 bases short, with 15 bases between. CDR3 length: 14 amino acids. Germline V gene sequence: CDR1 SGHRS, CDR2 YFSETQ. The CDR3 reads CASGSGLEGNTIYF. For the CDR3, the DNA is TGCGCCAGCGGGAGCGGGCTGGAGGGAAACACCATATATTTT.

The J gene is TRBJ1-6, the V gene TRBV7-2, with 7 bases identical to TRBD1. The CDR3 covers 15 residues. Germline V gene sequence: CDR1 SGHTA, CDR2 FQGNSA. J lost 6 bases, V lost 2 bases, and 4 bases had no gene match. CDR3 sequence (DNA): TGTGCCAGCAGCTTAACCCGGGACAGTAATTCACCCCTCCACTTT. It codes for CASSLTRDSNSPLHF.

The chain carries TRBV30 and TRBJ2-3; 11 bases are shared with TRBD1. V gave up 5 bases and J gave up 7 bases; unmatched junction bases: 5. In germline, CDR1 is GTSNPN, CDR2 SVGIG (reference sequence). The CDR3 loop spans 13 amino acids. Written as DNA, the CDR3 is TGTGCCTGGGGACAGGGGGCCAAAAATACGCAGTATTTT. Translating it yields CAWGQGAKNTQYF. Filled out from reference TRBV30 and TRBJ2-3, the complete variable domain reads SQTIHQWPATLVQPVGSPLSLECTVEGTSNPNLYWYRQAAGRGLQLLFYSVGIGQISSEVPQNLSASRPQDRQFILSSKKLLLSDSGFYLCAWGQGAKNTQYFGPGTRLTVL.

V is TRBV28 and J is TRBJ2-1; 9 nucleotides agree with TRBD1. CDR1 is MDHEN and CDR2 is SYDVKM in the germline V gene. V dropped 5 bases and J dropped 5; count of bases not matched to a gene: 4. This CDR3 region has 14 residues. Here the CDR3 reads CASSEDRGNNEQFF. The CDR3 coding sequence is TGTGCCAGCAGTGAGGACAGGGGAAACAATGAGCAGTTCTTC.

This chain links TRBV19 with TRBJ2-1, with TRBD2 matching 12 bases. Per germline, CDR1 LNHDA and CDR2 SQIVND (reference sequence). The CDR3 spans 17 residues. Trimming cost V 4 bases and J 9 bases; bases outside gene matches: 13. For the CDR3, the DNA is TGTGCCAGTAGTAAACTAGCGGGGGGCCTCAGGGGCGGTGAGCAGTTCTTC. It codes for CASSKLAGGLRGGEQFF.

The CDR3: CASRLQGSSYEQYF. The CDR3, as DNA: TGTGCCAGCAGGTTACAGGGAAGCTCCTACGAGCAGTACTTC. V gene TRBV6-5 combines with J gene TRBJ2-7; TRBD1 might be the D (6 bases). Per the germline V gene, CDR1 is MNHEY and CDR2 is SVGAGI. The V end lost 6 bases, the J end lost 0 bases, and 12 bases lay between the germline ends. The CDR3 loop spans 14 amino acids.

This chain uses TRBV5-1 with TRBJ1-5; possible D gene TRBD1, 5 bases. Germline V CDR1 and CDR2: SGHRS, YFSETQ. The CDR3 is 14 residues long. V was clipped by 4 bases and J by 4 bases, with 12 bases between them. CDR3 loop: CASSEWGENQPQHF. In nucleotides, the CDR3 is TGCGCCAGCAGCGAGTGGGGGGAGAATCAGCCCCAGCATTTT.

J is TRBJ2-7 and V is TRBV29-1; 13 nucleotides agree with TRBD2. With V trimmed by 7 bases and J by 3 bases, 3 bases remained unmatched. Germline CDR1 and CDR2: SQVTM and ANQGSEA. The CDR3 covers 13 residues. CDR3 region: CSARTSGGYEQYF. As DNA, the CDR3 is TGCAGCGCCCGGACTAGCGGGGGCTACGAGCAGTACTTC.

The chain has TRBV5-6 and TRBJ2-5; 9 bases map to TRBD2. The CDR3 runs to 17 residues. Germline V lookup: CDR1 SGHDT, CDR2 YYEEEE. The V segment lost 2 bases and the J segment 4 bases; nucleotides outside the gene matches: 12. The CDR3 coding sequence is TGTGCCAGCAGCTTAGGGGTTGGCGGGGGGGCTCGAGAGACCCAGTACTTC. Translating it yields CASSLGVGGGARETQYF.

V is TRBV5-1 and J is TRBJ1-3; TRBD1 aligns across 10 bases. V was clipped by 1 base and J by 6 bases; unmatched bases: 10. The CDR3 length is 17 residues. Germline assignment: CDR1 SGHRS and CDR2 YFSETQ. The CDR3 DNA sequence: TGCGCCAGCAGCTTGTATGCGTCGGGACAGGGGTCAAACACCATATATTTT. Amino acids: CASSLYASGQGSNTIYF.

As to this clone: Other DNA sequences in the same sample also yield this CDR3. The rearrangement uses TRBV4-1 and TRBJ1-5; weak D call: TRBD1 (5 bases). The V and J ends lost 0 bases and 4 bases respectively, with 7 bases between them. Germline assignment: CDR1 MGHRA and CDR2 YSYEKL. The CDR3 runs 14 residues. The CDR3 DNA reads as TGCGCCAGCAGCCAAGATCGGGGGAATCAGCCCCAGCATTTT. Its translation is CASSQDRGNQPQHF.

The J gene is TRBJ1-3, the V gene TRBV6-5, with 7 nucleotides matching TRBD1. Germline V gene sequence: CDR1 MNHEY, CDR2 SVGAGI. The CDR3 spans 15 residues. V dropped 5 bases and J dropped 2; count of bases not matched to a gene: 6. CDR3 nucleotides: TGTGCCAGCAGTACTACAGGGGCCGCTGGAAACACCATATATTTT. This encodes CASSTTGAAGNTIYF.

V is TRBV9 and J is TRBJ1-1; D is perhaps TRBD1 (5 bases). Germline V gives CDR1 SGDLS, CDR2 YYNGEE. Trimming took off 0 bases at V and 4 bases at J, with 13 bases between the two ends. This CDR3 contains 15 residues. The chain's CDR3 is CASSVDQGGVTEAFF. Here the CDR3 DNA reads TGTGCCAGCAGCGTAGATCAGGGTGGTGTCACTGAAGCTTTCTTT.

The chain is built from TRBV27 and TRBJ1-6; no clear D. V was trimmed by 4 bases and J by 7 bases, leaving 14 bases between them. The CDR3 has 15 residues. The germline V gene has CDR1 MNHEY and CDR2 SMNVEV (reference sequence). CDR3: CASSSSLEPNSPLHF. The CDR3 DNA reads TGTGCCAGCAGTTCTTCCTTAGAACCAAATTCACCCCTCCACTTT.

J is TRBJ1-3 and V is TRBV30; unclear D gene. Germline assignment: CDR1 GTSNPN and CDR2 SVGIG (reference sequence). V was pared by 4 bases and J by 0 bases, with 4 bases between. The CDR3 runs 12 residues. The CDR3 is CAWTLSGNTIYF. The DNA for the CDR3 is TGTGCCTGGACTCTCTCTGGAAACACCATATATTTT. Combining the CDR3 with reference TRBV30 and TRBJ1-3 gives the whole variable domain SQTIHQWPATLVQPVGSPLSLECTVEGTSNPNLYWYRQAAGRGLQLLFYSVGIGQISSEVPQNLSASRPQDRQFILSSKKLLLSDSGFYLCAWTLSGNTIYFGEGSWLTVV.

The chain employs TRBV6-1 and TRBJ1-3, with D uncertain. This CDR3 has 15 amino acids. V was shortened by 1 base and J by 0 bases, with 7 bases between the two germline ends. The V gene's germline CDR1 is MNHNS and CDR2 SASEGT. CDR3 sequence reads: CASSEDLYSGNTIYF. CDR3 sequence (DNA): TGTGCCAGCAGTGAAGATCTATACTCTGGAAACACCATATATTTT.

This chain uses TRBV5-1 with TRBJ2-5; TRBD2 aligns across 7 bases. Germline values: CDR1 SGHRS, CDR2 YFSETQ. Germline trimming cut 4 bases from V and 5 bases from J; bases unmatched to any gene: 8. There are 14 residues in the CDR3. This CDR3 reads CASSANGGSETQYF. CDR3 nucleotide sequence: TGCGCCAGCAGCGCAAACGGGGGGTCCGAGACCCAGTACTTC.

The chain links TRBV7-9 to TRBJ2-1, with TRBD1 matching 8 bases. The CDR3 runs 15 residues. Germline lookup yields CDR1 SEHNR and CDR2 FQNEAQ (reference sequence). Trimming cost V 5 bases and J 2 bases; bases outside gene matches: 5. The CDR3 DNA sequence: TGTGCCAGCAGCAAGACAGGGGTTACCTACAATGAGCAGTTCTTC. Its protein is CASSKTGVTYNEQFF.

Remarks on this clone: The sample carries other DNA sequences with the same CDR3. V usage is TRBV6-2 or TRBV6-3 and J usage is TRBJ2-7, with D unclear. CDR1 is MNHEY, CDR2 SVGEGT, per germline. This CDR3 has 11 residues. V shed 5 bases and J shed 3 bases, with 5 bases lying between them. The CDR3 here is CASSRSYEQYF. The CDR3 DNA sequence: TGTGCCAGCAGTCGCAGCTACGAGCAGTACTTC.

The chain employs TRBV21-1 and TRBJ1-5; no check of the table's D call, TRBD1, against the DNA was made. TRBV21-1 is a recognized pseudogene. CDR3 length: 16 residues. The CDR3 loop reads CASSLITGKKNQPQHF. The CDR3 DNA follows: TGTGCCAGCAGCCTGATTACAGGGAAGAAGAATCAGCCCCAGCATTTT.

The genes are TRBV7-9 and TRBJ2-7; D is possibly TRBD2 (5 bases). CDR1 SEHNR and CDR2 FQNEAQ come from the germline V gene (reference sequence). There are 13 residues in the CDR3. V lost 5 bases, J lost 4 bases, and 12 bases lay in between. The CDR3 loop is CASSSSSGYEQYF. CDR3 sequence (DNA): TGTGCCAGCAGCAGTTCATCGGGATACGAGCAGTACTTC.

The CDR3 region has the DNA TGTGCCAGCAGGTCAGGTGACGACTCTGGAAACACCATATATTTT. It encodes CASRSGDDSGNTIYF. The rearrangement joins TRBV28 to TRBJ1-3; no definite D call. Germline V gene sequence: CDR1 MDHEN, CDR2 SYDVKM. V lost 6 bases and J lost 0, with 12 bases in between. The CDR3 extends over 15 amino acids. The full variable domain, its missing parts supplied by reference TRBV28 and TRBJ1-3, is DVKVTQSSRYLVKRTGEKVFLECVQDMDHENMFWYRQDPGLGLRLIYFSYDVKMKEKGDIPEGYSVSREKKERFSLILESASTNQTSMYLCASRSGDDSGNTIYFGEGSWLTVV.

J is TRBJ2-7 and V is TRBV7-7; perhaps TRBD2 as D (5 bases). V was shortened by 2 bases and J by 6 bases, with 14 bases between the two germline ends. CDR3 length equals 14 residues. Germline assignment: CDR1 SSHAT and CDR2 FNYEAQ (reference sequence). CDR3 sequence: CASSLSPGVGEQYF. CDR3 DNA: TGTGCCAGCAGCTTATCTCCCGGGGTTGGCGAGCAGTACTTC.

The chain is built from TRBV18 and TRBJ2-1, with D perhaps TRBD1 (6 bases). Trimming removed 0 bases at V and 9 bases at J, with 12 bases between. The CDR3 extends over 14 amino acids. CDR1 and CDR2 (germline): KGHSH, LQKENI. The CDR3 loop reads CASSPPAIGGEQFF. The DNA of the CDR3 is TGTGCCAGCTCACCACCAGCCATAGGGGGTGAGCAGTTCTTC.

V is TRBV27 and J is TRBJ1-2; 7 bases align to TRBD1. J gave up 7 bases and V 3 bases, and 5 bases lay outside the gene matches. The germline V gene encodes CDR1 MNHEY and CDR2 SMNVEV (reference sequence). The CDR3 has 13 amino acids. The CDR3 protein is CASSLYRGGGYTF. CDR3 nucleotides: TGTGCCAGCAGTTTGTACAGGGGAGGTGGCTACACCTTC.

V is TRBV18 and J is TRBJ1-2, with TRBD1 identical over 10 bases. CDR1 is KGHSH and CDR2 is LQKENI in the germline V gene. There are 15 residues in the CDR3. V lost 3 bases, J lost 4 bases, and 5 bases stayed unmatched. This CDR3 reads CASSPGTGVGYGYTF. The DNA for the CDR3 is TGTGCCAGCTCACCGGGGACAGGGGTAGGCTATGGCTACACCTTC.

The chain links TRBV4-1 to TRBJ1-5, with D hard to call. V was trimmed by 0 bases and J by 2 bases, leaving 11 bases between them. Germline values: CDR1 MGHRA, CDR2 YSYEKL. The CDR3 sequence is 16 residues long. The CDR3 DNA reads as TGCGCCAGCAGCCAAGAGGAAGGAAGCGGCAATCAGCCCCAGCATTTT. As protein: CASSQEEGSGNQPQHF.

This clone has just a few counts. The genes are TRBV19 and TRBJ1-5; D unclear. Germline CDR1 reads LNHDA; CDR2 reads SQIVND (reference sequence). The CDR3 loop spans 15 amino acids. V lost 3 bases and J lost 0, with 9 bases in between. CDR3 loop: CASSIRQNSNQPQHF. The CDR3 DNA reads TGTGCCAGTAGTATCAGGCAGAATAGCAATCAGCCCCAGCATTTT.

CDR3 sequence (DNA): TGTGCCAGCAGTCCAATCCTACAGGGCCCACACAATGAGCAGTTCTTC. Its translation is CASSPILQGPHNEQFF. The chain employs TRBV3-1 (or the pseudogene TRBV3-2) and TRBJ2-1; D is perhaps TRBD1 (6 bases). With 6 bases removed from V and 5 bases from J, the gap between germline ends came to 20 bases. There are 16 residues in the CDR3. Germline CDR1 and CDR2: LGHDT and YNNKEL (reference sequence).

This chain links TRBV30 with TRBJ1-6; no firm D call. CDR1 and CDR2 (germline): GTSNPN, SVGIG (reference sequence). Trimming left V 3 bases short and J 4 bases short, with 10 bases between. The CDR3 runs to 14 residues. This chain's CDR3 is CAWRSAQYNSPLHF. CDR3 coding DNA: TGTGCCTGGAGATCGGCACAGTATAATTCACCCCTCCACTTT.

The CDR3 loop is CASSVGGGGNSPLHF. The CDR3 DNA follows: TGTGCCAGCAGCGTAGGTGGGGGGGGCAATTCACCCCTCCACTTT. This chain joins TRBV9 and TRBJ1-6; possibly TRBD1 for D (6 bases). Germline V gives CDR1 SGDLS, CDR2 YYNGEE. The germline V and J ends were trimmed by 0 bases and 7 bases, with 11 bases remaining between them. This CDR3 comprises 15 residues. The whole variable domain, remainder taken from reference TRBV9 and TRBJ1-6, is DSGVTQTPKHLITATGQRVTLRCSPRSGDLSVYWYQQSLDQGLQFLIQYYNGEERAKGNILERFSAQQFPDLHSELNLSSLELGDSALYFCASSVGGGGNSPLHFGNGTRLTVT.